This T cell receptor beta chain comes out of a study of identifying expanded T cells in peripheral blood. Broader study findings: Technical replicates showed around 1.2 changed clones; two weeks roughly 15; four weeks 19. Across healthy donors, higher total template counts meant significantly greater approximately 2-week count variance.

About this clone: What it binds is not known.

The CDR3 runs 15 residues. CDR1 MNHNS and CDR2 SASEGT come from the germline V gene. Trimming took off 2 bases at V and 5 bases at J, with 13 bases between the two ends. During the collection period, no donor immune events like infections were recorded. Repertoires were generated with immunoSEQ multiplex PCR, while TCRdb's copy carries only in-frame clones and drops some. The sample yields around 99,000 clones, roughly nine tenths seen once. The clonotype comes from a person between 18 and 70 years old in good health. The sample was blood. This chain uses TRBV6-1 with TRBJ2-1; D may be TRBD1 (5 bases). The CDR3 protein is CASSETGRGDNEQFF. The CDR3 bases are TGTGCCAGCAGTGAAACAGGTCGTGGAGACAATGAGCAGTTCTTC.